This T cell receptor (beta chain) was recovered during a study of graft-versus-host responses after intestinal transplantation. Study-level information: Each recipient received a multivisceral, liver-intestinal, or isolated intestinal graft. Anti-thymocyte globulin induction, then tacrolimus and steroids for roughly 3 years, went to all recipients. Study-level points and caveats: Some GvH clones appeared in ileal mucosa or blood before recipient bone marrow.

CDR3 size: 15 residues. J was trimmed by 2 bases and V by 3 bases; bases with no gene match: 4. The germline gives CDR1 SGHVS, CDR2 FQNEAQ. The assay was immunoSEQ multiplex PCR, and TCRdb's table has in-frame clones only and misses some. The sample gives some 88,000 clones, about 92% of which show up once; 1.5% to 2% is in the top ten. A note on this clone: Its cognate antigen is unknown.

This chain links TRBV7-8 with TRBJ2-7; 10 bases line up with TRBD1. The sequences come from unstimulated CD8+ T cells sorted from spleen or lymph node cells, collected before intestinal transplant. The sequence derives from a human donor who received an intestinal transplant. The CDR3 loop is CASSFGTGETYEQYF. For the CDR3, the DNA is TGTGCCAGCAGCTTTGGGACAGGGGAAACCTACGAGCAGTACTTC.